Listed below are T cell receptor beta chains from one sample, sequenced in a study of T cell responses to AZD1222 COVID-19 vaccine. The data were produced by immunoSEQ multiplex PCR, yet TCRdb's version contains in-frame clones alone and is incomplete. This sample has approximately 90,000 clones, with roughly 89% found just once. Here the sequenced sample was peripheral blood, taken on day 0 of AZD1222 vaccination. These receptors came from an adult in good health. Both conserved end residues are part of each CDR3. D genes are given only for firm matches. Rows may omit the clone size; those that give it use once, few, many or a size class.

clone size	V gene	D gene	J gene	CDR3 DNA	CDR3 protein
NA	TRBV10-3	NA	TRBJ1-4	TGTGCCACCCGGGGAGGTGGCTCGGGTGAAAAACTGTTTTTT	CATRGGGSGEKLFF
NA	TRBV27	NA	TRBJ1-5	TGTGCCAGCGCTTCCCCGATGCGCAATCAGCCCCAGCATTTT	CASASPMRNQPQHF
NA	TRBV3-1/TRBV3-2	NA	TRBJ1-4	TGTGCCAGCAGCCAAGTCCGTCAGGGAGCAACTAATGAAAAACTGTTTTTT	CASSQVRQGATNEKLFF
NA	TRBV11-2	NA	TRBJ1-2	TGTGCCAGCAGCCCACACCATATACTCACGGGGTCGGGCTATGGCTACACCTTC	CASSPHHILTGSGYGYTF
NA	TRBV29-1	TRBD1	TRBJ1-2	TGCAGCGTTGAGACAGGGGAGCATGGCTACACCTTC	CSVETGEHGYTF
NA	TRBV6-2/TRBV6-3	NA	TRBJ1-3	TGTGCCAGCAGTAGACAGAGCTCTGGAAACACCATATATTTT	CASSRQSSGNTIYF
NA	TRBV4-3	NA	TRBJ2-1	TGCGCCAGCAGCCCCGTTAGGGGACCTACCTACAATGAGCAGTTCTTC	CASSPVRGPTYNEQFF
NA	TRBV2	NA	TRBJ2-7	TGTGCCAGCAGTGACCCAACAGGGAATGAGCAGTACTTC	CASSDPTGNEQYF
once	TRBV5-5	TRBD1	TRBJ1-6	TGTGCCAGCAGCTTGAGGGACAGCAATAATTCACCCCTCCACTTT	CASSLRDSNNSPLHF
NA	TRBV5-4	NA	TRBJ1-2	TGTGCCAGCAGCTTACAGGGAGTAGAGGGCTACACCTTC	CASSLQGVEGYTF
once	TRBV10-3	NA	TRBJ1-5	TGTGCCATCAGTGATGCCAGGGCTACTCAGCCCCAGCATTTT	CAISDARATQPQHF
NA	TRBV27	TRBD1	TRBJ2-1	TGTGCCAGCAGTTTATCTCCCGGGACAGGCAATGAGCAGTTCTTC	CASSLSPGTGNEQFF
once	TRBV28	NA	TRBJ2-7	TGTGCCAGCAGTCAAACGGGGGTCAGCTCCTACGAGCAGTACTTC	CASSQTGVSSYEQYF
NA	TRBV6-6	TRBD1	TRBJ1-5	TGTGCCAGCAGACGGGACAGTGATAGCAATCAGCCCCAGCATTTT	CASRRDSDSNQPQHF
once	TRBV15	TRBD1	TRBJ1-4	TGTGCCACCAGCGGCGGGACAGGGCTAAATGAAAAACTGTTTTTT	CATSGGTGLNEKLFF
NA	TRBV30	NA	TRBJ1-3	TGTGCCTGGAGTGTAGGGGACAGAAACACCATATATTTT	CAWSVGDRNTIYF
NA	TRBV19	NA	TRBJ1-6	TGTGCCAGTAGAGTTGGGGGCTCACCCCTCCACTTT	CASRVGGSPLHF
NA	TRBV4-2	TRBD1	TRBJ1-4	TGTGCCAGCAGAAGACAGGGAAATGAAAAACTGTTTTTT	CASRRQGNEKLFF
NA	TRBV30	NA	TRBJ1-5	TGTGCCTGGAGGGGACAAAGTAGCAATCAGCCCCAGCATTTT	CAWRGQSSNQPQHF
NA	TRBV15	TRBD2	TRBJ2-7	TGTGCCACCAGCCCCAACCCCATTAGCGGGGGAGACTACGAGCAGTACTTC	CATSPNPISGGDYEQYF
NA	TRBV7-3	NA	TRBJ1-3	TGTGCCAGCAGCCTACAGAGCTCTGGAAACACCATATATTTT	CASSLQSSGNTIYF
NA	TRBV5-1	TRBD1	TRBJ1-2	TGCGCCAGCAGCGCACGGGACAGGGGATATGACTATGGCTACACCTTC	CASSARDRGYDYGYTF
NA	TRBV7-7	NA	TRBJ2-1	TGTGCTAGCAGCCCAAGCGGAGGGGGCGTGGAGCAGTTCTTC	CASSPSGGGVEQFF
few	TRBV11-2	NA	TRBJ2-1	TGTGCCAGCAGCTTAATTCAGGTGTCCTACAATGAGCAGTTCTTC	CASSLIQVSYNEQFF
NA	TRBV10-3	TRBD1	TRBJ1-1	TGTGCCATCAGTGAGCAACAGGGGTTAACTGAAGCTTTCTTT	CAISEQQGLTEAFF
once	TRBV4-1	NA	TRBJ1-6	TGCGCCAGCAGCCAAAGCCCATCTGGGGCCCTTAATTCACCCCTCCACTTT	CASSQSPSGALNSPLHF
few	TRBV5-1	TRBD1	TRBJ1-6	TGCGCCAGCAGCTTGGGCCCGTTTCGGACAGGGGGTTCTGGTCAGGGCTCACCCCTCCACTTT	CASSLGPFRTGGSGQGSPLHF
few	TRBV7-2	TRBD1	TRBJ1-1	TGTGCCAGCAGCCCGGGGACAGACCGTTGGACTGAAGCTTTCTTT	CASSPGTDRWTEAFF
NA	TRBV2	NA	TRBJ2-5	TGTGCCAGCGGACTTACGTACCAAGAGACCCAGTACTTC	CASGLTYQETQYF
NA	TRBV6-5	NA	TRBJ2-7	TGTGCCATCACGGGGGACAGACTCTACGAGCAGTACTTC	CAITGDRLYEQYF
NA	TRBV19	NA	TRBJ2-2	TGTGCCAGTAGTGCAGGCGGGGAGCTGTTTTTT	CASSAGGELFF
once	TRBV7-2	TRBD1	TRBJ1-5	TGTGCCAGCAGCGAAGGGACAGTCCAGCCCCAGCATTTT	CASSEGTVQPQHF
NA	TRBV27	NA	TRBJ2-1	TGTGCCAGCAGTCGCCACAATGAGCAGTTCTTC	CASSRHNEQFF
NA	TRBV3-1/TRBV3-2	TRBD1	TRBJ2-7	TGTGCCAGCAGCCAAGCTCGGACAGGGACCTTAGGGGAGCAGTACTTC	CASSQARTGTLGEQYF
NA	TRBV19	TRBD1	TRBJ1-1	TGTGCCAGTAATGGACCGGGACAGGGGGCAGATGAAGCTTTCTTT	CASNGPGQGADEAFF
NA	TRBV12-5	NA	TRBJ2-5	TGTGCTAGTGGTTTGGGCCAAGAGACCCAGTACTTC	CASGLGQETQYF
NA	TRBV7-6	TRBD1	TRBJ1-4	TGTGCCAGCAGCCTGGGACAGTTTGGGTTGAATGAAAAACTGTTTTTT	CASSLGQFGLNEKLFF
NA	TRBV5-1	NA	TRBJ1-6	TGCGCCAGCAGCTTAGGGTGGAGCTCCTATAATTCACCCCTCCACTTT	CASSLGWSSYNSPLHF
NA	TRBV29-1	TRBD2	TRBJ2-2	TGCAGCGTGCAGCCTAGCGGGGACACCGGGGAGCTGTTTTTT	CSVQPSGDTGELFF
NA	TRBV19	NA	TRBJ1-2	TGTGCCAGTAATGGAGTGGAGGATGGCTACACCTTC	CASNGVEDGYTF
NA	TRBV20-1	NA	TRBJ1-2	TGCAGTGCTTTAGGGGGGGATGGCTACACCTTC	CSALGGDGYTF
NA	TRBV7-9	NA	TRBJ2-3	TGTGCCAGCAGCCCTAGCAGCTCGCGCACAAGTACGCAGTATTTT	CASSPSSSRTSTQYF
NA	TRBV18	NA	TRBJ1-1	TGTGCCAGCTCACCGCGGACCTCTCGGGACACTGAAGCTTTCTTT	CASSPRTSRDTEAFF
NA	TRBV27	NA	TRBJ2-6	TGTGCCAGCAGTTTGATTTTGTCCTCTGGGGCCAACGTCCTGACTTTC	CASSLILSSGANVLTF
NA	TRBV27	NA	TRBJ1-5	TGTGCCAGCTCGCGTAACAGGGAGGGTCAGCCCCAGCATTTT	CASSRNREGQPQHF
NA	TRBV7-9	TRBD1	TRBJ2-2	TGTGCCAGCAGCTTAAGGACAGGTGGGGACACCGGGGAGCTGTTTTTT	CASSLRTGGDTGELFF
NA	TRBV13	NA	TRBJ1-2	TGTGCCAGCAGCTTAGTGGCCTCTGGGAACTATGGCTACACCTTC	CASSLVASGNYGYTF
once	TRBV19	TRBD1	TRBJ1-5	TGTGCCACCGATCCCGGGACAGGGTACGATCAGCCCCAGCATTTT	CATDPGTGYDQPQHF